These 23 T cell receptor beta chains were all obtained from the same sample, sequenced in a study of blood T cells in healthy people across ages. Through a sample-barcoded 5' primer and a J-beta primer mix, a second PCR was run for roughly 6 to 12 cycles. From the 5' RACE reads, TCRdb called clonotypes with MiXCR, one entry per CDR3 protein. The sample carries 800,000 to 950,000 distinct CDR3 sequences, around 46% recorded once. Sequencing used blood. Receptors originate from a man aged 30 to 39 in good health.

This clonotype was seen more than once but under ten times. The junction and the germline gene differ at one end; a read error may be behind it. The J gene is TRBJ2-5, the V gene TRBV20-1; D is possibly TRBD1 (5 bases). Germline loops: CDR1 DFQATT, CDR2 SNEGSKA (reference sequence). CDR3 size: 17 residues. The CDR3 DNA sequence: TGTAGTGCTAGTTCGGGTTGGGCAGGGAACCTCCAAGAGACCCAGTACTTC. Translated: CSASSGWAGNLQETQYF.

This chain links TRBV14 with TRBJ2-3; D might be TRBD1 or TRBD2, each matching 5 bases. The germline V gene encodes CDR1 SGHDN and CDR2 FVKESK. The CDR3 is 20 residues long. Trimming shortened V by 0 bases and J by 2 bases, and 24 bases separated the two germline ends. CDR3 coding DNA: TGTGCCAGCAGCCAAGATCGGGGCCTAGCCGGCGGAATCTACACAGATACGCAGTATTTT. Its protein product is CASSQDRGLAGGIYTDTQYF.

With regard to this clonotype: A junction boundary mismatches the germline segment, possibly from a read error. The chain combines TRBV5-1 with TRBJ2-1; tentatively, D is TRBD1 or TRBD2 (5 bases each). CDR1 and CDR2 (germline): SGHRS, YFSETQ. The CDR3 is made up of 16 amino acids. The CDR3: CASSLVAGTTYSEQFF. Written as DNA, the CDR3 is TGCGCCAGCAGCTTGGTTGCCGGGACCACCTACAGTGAGCAGTTCTTC.

V usage is TRBV7-2 and J usage is TRBJ1-2; D is unresolved. Germline assignment: CDR1 SGHTA and CDR2 FQGNSA. This CDR3 has 14 amino acids. V lost 3 bases and J lost 3, with 11 bases in between. CDR3 nucleotides: TGTGCCAGCAGCTTGGCAACAGCCTACTATGGCTACACCTTC. It specifies CASSLATAYYGYTF.

This rearrangement joins TRBV7-2 to TRBJ1-4; D might be TRBD1 (5 bases). The V gene's germline CDR1 is SGHTA and CDR2 FQGNSA. The CDR3 loop spans 14 amino acids. Deletions cut 5 bases from V and 8 bases from J, with 15 bases between. The CDR3 loop reads CASSAPGRREKLFF. The CDR3 DNA is TGTGCCAGCAGCGCCCCAGGGAGAAGGGAAAAACTGTTTTTT.

V is TRBV4-1 and J is TRBJ2-7; D is unresolved. Trimming stripped 1 base from V and 0 bases from J, with 10 bases between. Germline CDR1 is MGHRA and CDR2 is YSYEKL. The CDR3 loop spans 15 amino acids. The CDR3 DNA follows: TGCGCCAGCAGCCAAGGAGGCAGTAACTCCTACGAGCAGTACTTC. This sequence encodes CASSQGGSNSYEQYF.

The chain employs TRBV4-1 and TRBJ1-2; the match to TRBD1 covers 7 bases. J gave up 4 bases and V 2 bases, and 10 bases lay outside the gene matches. The CDR3 contains 16 residues. Germline V gene sequence: CDR1 MGHRA, CDR2 YSYEKL. The CDR3 DNA reads TGCGCCAGCAGCCAATGGACAGGCACATCGGGCTATGGCTACACCTTC. It is translated as CASSQWTGTSGYGYTF.

J is TRBJ2-4 and V is TRBV6-2 or TRBV6-3; TRBD2 is a possible D gene (6 bases). Germline V gene sequence: CDR1 MNHEY, CDR2 SVGEGT. Between the trimmed V and J ends, which lost 7 bases and 10 bases, there was a span of 17 bases. The CDR3 extends over 13 amino acids. CDR3 protein: CASTSRAGRIQYF. CDR3 nucleotide sequence: TGTGCCAGCACCTCCCGAGCGGGCCGAATTCAGTACTTC.

This chain uses TRBV25-1 with TRBJ1-5; D remains unclear. CDR3 size: 11 residues. Germline-derived CDR1 and CDR2 are MGHDK and SYGVNS. V was shortened by 7 bases and J by 4 bases, with 5 bases between the two germline ends. CDR3 loop: CASMKNQPQHF. CDR3 nucleotides: TGTGCCAGCATGAAAAATCAGCCCCAGCATTTT.

V and J are TRBV29-1 and TRBJ1-1; D gene uncertain. The CDR3 is 15 amino acids. Trimming stripped 7 bases from V and 1 base from J, with 19 bases between. Germline lookup yields CDR1 SQVTM and CDR2 ANQGSEA. The CDR3 sequence: CSGERSGPENTEAFF. CDR3 in DNA: TGCAGCGGGGAGAGATCCGGGCCGGAGAACACTGAAGCTTTCTTT.

This clonotype was counted between two and nine times. The chain links TRBV10-3 to TRBJ2-3; tentative D call: TRBD2 (5 bases). There are 18 residues in the CDR3. Trimming stripped 6 bases from V and 8 bases from J, with 30 bases between. The germline gives CDR1 ENHRY, CDR2 SYGVKD. CDR3 protein: CAISRSFLEAGGEGTQYF. The CDR3 DNA is TGTGCCATCAGCCGCTCCTTTTTGGAGGCAGGAGGTGAGGGTACGCAGTATTTT.

This clonotype showed up many times. The chain uses TRBV9 and TRBJ2-1; a weak D match, TRBD2 (6 bases). V gave up 3 bases and J gave up 8 bases, with 12 bases separating them. Looked up from germline, CDR1 is SGDLS and CDR2 is YYNGEE. The CDR3 contains 13 residues. The CDR3, as DNA: TGTGCCAGCAGCGCGACTAGTTCCTATGAGCAGTTCTTC. Encoded protein: CASSATSSYEQFF. Looking up the rest from reference TRBV9 and TRBJ2-1 gives the full variable domain: DSGVTQTPKHLITATGQRVTLRCSPRSGDLSVYWYQQSLDQGLQFLIQYYNGEERAKGNILERFSAQQFPDLHSELNLSSLELGDSALYFCASSATSSYEQFFGPGTRLTVL.

Only a few counts were recorded for this clonotype. The rearrangement joins TRBV25-1 to TRBJ2-7; D is unclear. The CDR3 consists of 15 residues. The V end was cut by 8 bases, the J end by 7 bases, with 24 bases between. Germline CDR1 reads MGHDK; CDR2 reads SYGVNS. Written as DNA, the CDR3 is TGTGCCAGCGGTGCTGGGGTGACTCCTCTGTGGGAGCAGTACTTC. Its protein is CASGAGVTPLWEQYF.

In regard to this clonotype: A read error may account for a junction end that differs from germline. This chain links TRBV28 with TRBJ1-6; 7 bases map to TRBD1. Germline CDR1 reads MDHEN; CDR2 reads SYDVKM. There are 16 residues in the CDR3. Here the CDR3 DNA reads TGTGCCGGCAGTTTTCCCAGGGGGAGTATTGATTCACCCCTCCACTTT. Encoded protein: CAGSFPRGSIDSPLHF.

The chain has TRBV20-1 and TRBJ2-3; D remains ambiguous. Trimming removed 6 bases at V and 0 bases at J, with 13 bases between. From germline, CDR1 is DFQATT and CDR2 SNEGSKA (reference sequence). The CDR3 has 14 amino acids. Here the CDR3 reads CSAPSRKSTDTQYF. Here the CDR3 DNA reads TGCAGTGCCCCCTCGCGGAAAAGCACAGATACGCAGTATTTT.

This clonotype turned up a few times. The rearrangement joins TRBV29-1 to TRBJ2-2, with 8 bases lining up with TRBD1. Germline trimming cut 6 bases from V and 7 bases from J; bases unmatched to any gene: 13. The germline CDR1 and CDR2 sequences are SQVTM and ANQGSEA. The CDR3 length is 15 residues. CDR3 nucleotides: TGCAGCGTCGAATTCGGACAGGGCGGGTTCGGGGAGCTGTTTTTT. Translating it yields CSVEFGQGGFGELFF.

This clonotype was counted a few times. This sequence joins TRBV6-5 and TRBJ2-1; weak D call: TRBD1 (6 bases). Germline V gene lookup returns CDR1 MNHEY and CDR2 SVGAGI. CDR3 length equals 14 residues. V lost 0 bases, J lost 5 bases, and 8 bases lay in between. CDR3: CASSYSTGHNEQFF. CDR3 coding DNA: TGTGCCAGCAGTTACTCGACAGGCCACAATGAGCAGTTCTTC.

This clonotype has a handful of counts. V and J are TRBV20-1 and TRBJ2-5; the D is unclear. The CDR3 is 13 residues long. From germline, CDR1 is DFQATT and CDR2 SNEGSKA (reference sequence). Trimming pared 3 bases from V and 1 base from J, leaving 9 bases between. CDR3 residues: CSASISAQETQYF. CDR3 nucleotide sequence: TGCAGTGCTAGCATTTCGGCCCAAGAGACCCAGTACTTC.

This clonotype was detected only a few times. The rearrangement links TRBV6-1 to TRBJ2-5; 8 positions match TRBD1. From germline, CDR1 is MNHNS and CDR2 SASEGT. The V gene end was trimmed by 7 bases and the J gene end by 5 bases; junction bases not matched to a gene: 3. This CDR3 spans 12 amino acids. The CDR3 loop is CASNRDRETQYF. The DNA for the CDR3 is TGTGCCAGCAACCGGGACAGGGAGACCCAGTACTTC.

The chain recombines TRBV28 with TRBJ1-6; D gene ambiguous. The V gene lost 5 bases and the J gene lost 12 bases, with 26 bases spanning the gap. The CDR3 extends over 17 amino acids. Germline V gene lookup returns CDR1 MDHEN and CDR2 SYDVKM. This CDR3 is CASSPPLGSGEVEPLHF. Written as DNA, the CDR3 is TGTGCCAGCAGTCCGCCCCTCGGAAGCGGAGAGGTCGAACCCCTCCACTTT.

V usage is TRBV20-1 and J usage is TRBJ2-3; D is possibly TRBD1 (6 bases). This CDR3 has 12 residues. Germline V lookup: CDR1 DFQATT, CDR2 SNEGSKA (reference sequence). Trimming took 3 bases from V and 2 from J, leaving 6 bases between them. The CDR3 region has the DNA TGCAGTGCTAGGGGGGCCACAGATACGCAGTATTTT. This encodes CSARGATDTQYF.

The rearrangement joins TRBV7-2 to TRBJ2-1; the D gene could be TRBD1 or TRBD2 (6 bases each). The CDR3 extends over 15 amino acids. Deletions cut 2 bases from V and 9 bases from J, with 17 bases between. Germline-derived CDR1 and CDR2 are SGHTA and FQGNSA. The CDR3 DNA reads TGTGCCAGCAGCTTAACCGGGGGCCGTACGACTGAGCAGTTCTTC. It yields the protein CASSLTGGRTTEQFF.

In this sample, this clonotype turned up a few times. The V and J genes are TRBV5-1 and TRBJ1-5; D not resolved. This CDR3 spans 13 amino acids. V was trimmed by 0 bases and J by 7 bases, leaving 8 bases between them. The germline CDR1 and CDR2 sequences are SGHRS and YFSETQ. DNA of the CDR3: TGCGCCAGCAGCTTGGCCTCAGAACAGCCCCAGCATTTT. Its protein is CASSLASEQPQHF.